The rows below give T cell receptor beta chains drawn from one sample of a study of blood T cell repertoires in COVID-19. Clones were sequenced by immunoSEQ multiplex PCR, and TCRdb holds only the in-frame ones, with some missing. The data contain fewer than 400,000 clones, just under 90% of them singletons. Sequencing was done on a sample of PBMCs or T cells enriched from blood (not recorded which). The receptors shown here come from a woman aged 45-60 years who had recovered from COVID-19. Both conserved end residues are part of each CDR3. Fields, in order: clone size, J gene, V gene, D gene, CDR3 protein, CDR3 DNA. A D gene is named only where the DNA matches it firmly. For some rows the clone size is stated as once, few or many, or as a class when expanded; others skip it.

NA	TRBJ2-7	TRBV28	NA	CASSGNYEQYF	TGTGCCAGCTCGGGGAACTACGAGCAGTACTTC
NA	TRBJ2-2	TRBV5-1	TRBD1	CASGRTGSGSELFF	TGCGCCAGCGGACGGACAGGCAGTGGTTCGGAGCTGTTTTTT
NA	TRBJ1-1	TRBV19	NA	CASSVAGGAEAFF	TGTGCCAGTAGTGTCGCCGGGGGTGCTGAAGCTTTCTTT
NA	TRBJ1-2	TRBV6-1	NA	CASSDSPVQRGYTF	TGTGCCAGCAGTGATTCTCCGGTTCAGCGGGGCTACACCTTC
NA	TRBJ2-1	TRBV28	NA	CASSFSGLTYNEQFF	TGTGCCAGCAGTTTTTCGGGACTCACCTACAATGAGCAGTTCTTC
NA	TRBJ2-5	TRBV6-5	NA	CASSYSGAGEETQYF	TGTGCCAGCAGTTACTCTGGAGCAGGGGAGGAGACCCAGTACTTC
NA	TRBJ1-6	TRBV6-5	NA	CASSYSSPPGNSPLHF	TGTGCCAGCAGTTACTCGAGCCCCCCGGGTAATTCACCCCTCCACTTT
NA	TRBJ2-3	TRBV2	NA	CASRSSEASTDTQYF	TGTGCCAGCAGATCTAGCGAAGCTAGCACAGATACGCAGTATTTT
NA	TRBJ2-1	TRBV20-1	NA	CSAAEGLPGFF	TGCAGTGCTGCGGAGGGACTCCCGGGGTTCTTC
NA	TRBJ1-3	TRBV5-1	TRBD1	CASKTGTGGNTIYF	TGCGCCAGCAAAACCGGGACAGGGGGAAACACCATATATTTT
NA	TRBJ1-3	TRBV6-1	TRBD1	CASSAYRDRTTLTSGNTIYF	TGTGCCAGCAGTGCTTACCGGGACAGGACCACCCTTACCTCTGGAAACACCATATATTTT
NA	TRBJ1-2	TRBV28	NA	CASSSGDIPSGYTF	TGTGCCAGCAGTTCAGGGGACATCCCCTCTGGCTACACCTTC
once	TRBJ2-1	TRBV2	TRBD1	CASTEGQGYRDLYNEQFF	TGTGCCAGCACGGAGGGACAGGGCTATCGTGACTTGTACAATGAGCAGTTCTTC
NA	TRBJ1-4	TRBV7-9	NA	CASSSPRLSTNEKLFF	TGTGCCAGCAGCTCGCCCCGGTTGAGTACTAATGAAAAACTGTTTTTT
NA	TRBJ1-2	TRBV11-2	NA	CASNPIRAARDYGYTF	TGTGCCAGCAACCCCATAAGGGCGGCCAGGGACTATGGCTACACCTTC
NA	TRBJ1-4	TRBV3-1/TRBV3-2	NA	CASSQGQVFNEKLFF	TGTGCCAGCAGCCAAGGACAGGTCTTTAATGAAAAACTGTTTTTT
NA	TRBJ2-5	TRBV5-1	TRBD1	CASSQRTGGQETQYF	TGCGCCAGCAGCCAGCGGACAGGGGGCCAAGAGACCCAGTACTTC
NA	TRBJ1-5	TRBV10-3	NA	CAISSGPPSNQPQHF	TGTGCCATCAGTTCAGGGCCGCCGAGCAATCAGCCCCAGCATTTT
few	TRBJ2-1	TRBV9	TRBD1	CASSAEGQGADNEQFF	TGTGCCAGCAGCGCCGAAGGACAGGGAGCAGACAATGAGCAGTTCTTC
NA	TRBJ1-4	TRBV7-8	TRBD1	CASRPGGFEKLFF	TGTGCCAGCAGACCAGGGGGGTTTGAAAAACTGTTTTTT
NA	TRBJ2-2	TRBV19	NA	CASSIEGWGHGELFF	TGTGCCAGTAGTATAGAAGGCTGGGGACACGGGGAGCTGTTTTTT
NA	TRBJ1-2	TRBV7-9	NA	CASFWFGGKGDGYTF	TGTGCCAGTTTCTGGTTTGGAGGGAAGGGAGATGGCTACACCTTC
NA	TRBJ1-2	TRBV28	NA	CASSSPGRGGYGYTF	TGTGCCAGCAGCTCCCCGGGTAGGGGTGGATATGGCTACACCTTC
NA	TRBJ1-1	TRBV5-4	TRBD1	CASSIAGGLMNTEAFF	TGTGCCAGCAGCATAGCAGGGGGTCTAATGAACACTGAAGCTTTCTTT
NA	TRBJ2-2	TRBV7-2	TRBD2	CASSLRLAGGPGTGELFF	TGTGCCAGCAGCTTACGACTAGCGGGGGGGCCGGGCACCGGGGAGCTGTTTTTT
NA	TRBJ1-2	TRBV27	TRBD1	CASSLDRGHANYGYTF	TGTGCCAGCAGTTTGGACAGGGGGCATGCTAACTATGGCTACACCTTC
NA	TRBJ2-3	TRBV18	TRBD1	CASSPLDRAGDTQYF	TGTGCCAGCTCACCCCTCGACAGGGCGGGAGATACGCAGTATTTT
NA	TRBJ1-1	TRBV5-1	NA	CASSLGAMNTEAFF	TGCGCCAGCAGCTTGGGGGCCATGAACACTGAAGCTTTCTTT
NA	TRBJ2-2	TRBV7-9	TRBD1	CASSVPRDRGDTGELFF	TGTGCCAGCAGCGTCCCCCGGGACAGGGGTGACACCGGGGAGCTGTTTTTT